Listed below are T cell receptor beta chains from one sample, sequenced in a study of shared clonotypes between healthy human individuals. Here immunoSEQ multiplex PCR was the method, and the copy in TCRdb shows in-frame clones only, minus some. The sample holds over 1.4 million clones, roughly 96% seen once. The sequencing sample was made of naive CD4+ T cells sorted from blood. The receptors stem from a young man in good health. Both conserved end residues are trimmed from each CDR3. Each record gives: clone size, J gene, V gene, CDR3 protein. Clone size, where shown, is once, few, many, or a class for clones that have expanded.

clone size: -
J gene: TRBJ1-4
V gene: TRBV5-1
CDR3 protein: ASSETHAGKQLF

clone size: once
J gene: TRBJ1-1
V gene: TRBV2
CDR3 protein: ASGGRDPLDEAF

clone size: -
J gene: TRBJ2-7
V gene: TRBV18
CDR3 protein: ASSPAPGLASSYEQY

clone size: few
J gene: TRBJ1-5
V gene: TRBV30
CDR3 protein: AWSPPRGGNQPQH

clone size: -
J gene: TRBJ1-2
V gene: TRBV6-6
CDR3 protein: ASTTFAGNRGYT

clone size: -
J gene: TRBJ1-4
V gene: TRBV18
CDR3 protein: ASSRRDSEKLF

clone size: -
J gene: TRBJ2-5
V gene: TRBV9
CDR3 protein: ASSVVLAGGPGVETQY

clone size: -
J gene: TRBJ2-3
V gene: TRBV10-3
CDR3 protein: AISGLWGASTDTQY

clone size: -
J gene: TRBJ2-1
V gene: TRBV6-1
CDR3 protein: ASSGITGFSYNEQF

clone size: -
J gene: TRBJ1-5
V gene: TRBV5-1
CDR3 protein: ASSPGTLPDQPQH

clone size: -
J gene: TRBJ2-2
V gene: TRBV11-2
CDR3 protein: ASSPGRRNTGELF

clone size: -
J gene: TRBJ2-3
V gene: TRBV5-1
CDR3 protein: ASSLTSGASTDTQY

clone size: -
J gene: TRBJ2-7
V gene: TRBV7-6
CDR3 protein: ASSPRLKKTYEQY

clone size: -
J gene: TRBJ1-1
V gene: TRBV4-2
CDR3 protein: ASSVKVNTEAF

clone size: -
J gene: TRBJ2-5
V gene: TRBV30
CDR3 protein: AWRLGGETQY

clone size: -
J gene: TRBJ2-1
V gene: TRBV29-1
CDR3 protein: SVSGSSSYNEQF

clone size: -
J gene: TRBJ2-3
V gene: TRBV29-1
CDR3 protein: SDQQGVGTDTQY

clone size: -
J gene: TRBJ2-7
V gene: TRBV10-3
CDR3 protein: AISKSYEQY

clone size: -
J gene: TRBJ2-7
V gene: TRBV10-2
CDR3 protein: ASSHRSGGAYEQY

clone size: -
J gene: TRBJ1-5
V gene: TRBV19
CDR3 protein: ASTLRGNQPQH

clone size: -
J gene: TRBJ2-7
V gene: TRBV5-8
CDR3 protein: ASSLGMPDYSTEQY

clone size: -
J gene: TRBJ2-7
V gene: TRBV7-2
CDR3 protein: ASSLSSYEQY

clone size: -
J gene: TRBJ1-4
V gene: TRBV7-9
CDR3 protein: ASSSDGNNEKLF

clone size: -
J gene: TRBJ2-1
V gene: TRBV2
CDR3 protein: ASRRGGWPDEQF

clone size: -
J gene: TRBJ1-1
V gene: TRBV19
CDR3 protein: ASSPNRDRGRAF

clone size: -
J gene: TRBJ2-7
V gene: TRBV5-6
CDR3 protein: ASSLGLGRPSYEQY

clone size: -
J gene: TRBJ2-1
V gene: TRBV7-2
CDR3 protein: ASSTYNEQF

clone size: -
J gene: TRBJ2-2
V gene: TRBV5-4
CDR3 protein: ASSLGARGNTGELF

clone size: -
J gene: TRBJ1-4
V gene: TRBV10-3
CDR3 protein: AISEIRQGPEKLF

clone size: -
J gene: TRBJ2-1
V gene: TRBV18
CDR3 protein: ASSATGFYNEQF

clone size: -
J gene: TRBJ2-7
V gene: TRBV19
CDR3 protein: ASNSPGTSGRPASSYEQY

clone size: -
J gene: TRBJ1-1
V gene: TRBV27
CDR3 protein: ASSLGQGVNTEAF

clone size: -
J gene: TRBJ2-1
V gene: TRBV28
CDR3 protein: ASSSGPWEQF

clone size: -
J gene: TRBJ1-5
V gene: TRBV7-9
CDR3 protein: ASSLALGPNQPQH

clone size: -
J gene: TRBJ2-2
V gene: TRBV5-6
CDR3 protein: ASSLASGGGTGELF

clone size: -
J gene: TRBJ1-3
V gene: TRBV5-4
CDR3 protein: ASSLGLVPTSGNTIY

clone size: once
J gene: TRBJ2-3
V gene: TRBV7-3
CDR3 protein: ASSGPENTQY

clone size: -
J gene: TRBJ1-4
V gene: TRBV10-2
CDR3 protein: ASGFEKLF

clone size: -
J gene: TRBJ2-1
V gene: TRBV10-1
CDR3 protein: ASSETLAGLPENEQF

clone size: -
J gene: TRBJ2-3
V gene: TRBV2
CDR3 protein: ASSERTPRVTDTQY

clone size: -
J gene: TRBJ2-7
V gene: TRBV10-3
CDR3 protein: AIRQTQGEQY

clone size: -
J gene: TRBJ2-7
V gene: TRBV5-1
CDR3 protein: ASSLSFDRVTYEQY

clone size: -
J gene: TRBJ1-5
V gene: TRBV18
CDR3 protein: ASSPIEVHRSNQPQH

clone size: -
J gene: TRBJ2-5
V gene: TRBV10-1
CDR3 protein: ASSEGVSDRGRETQY

clone size: -
J gene: TRBJ1-4
V gene: TRBV29-1
CDR3 protein: SVAKTNEKLF

clone size: -
J gene: TRBJ2-3
V gene: TRBV28
CDR3 protein: ASTDTGLAGADTQY

clone size: -
J gene: TRBJ1-1
V gene: TRBV2
CDR3 protein: ASRAGTRNTEAF

clone size: -
J gene: TRBJ2-5
V gene: TRBV5-5
CDR3 protein: ASSLPAGISQETQY

clone size: -
J gene: TRBJ2-2
V gene: TRBV18
CDR3 protein: ASSRTGKNTGELF

clone size: -
J gene: TRBJ2-7
V gene: TRBV7-8
CDR3 protein: ESGTYEQY

clone size: -
J gene: TRBJ2-2
V gene: TRBV4-1
CDR3 protein: ASSQFVGMNTGELF

clone size: -
J gene: TRBJ2-5
V gene: TRBV28
CDR3 protein: ASGVNQETQY

clone size: -
J gene: TRBJ1-2
V gene: TRBV29-1
CDR3 protein: SAEQDQFSFNYGYT